This T cell receptor beta chain was captured by sequencing in a study of shared clonotypes between healthy human individuals. Broader study findings: Clonotype sharing across four donors was observed for 4.5% to 6.5% of naive CD4 clonotypes.

Produced via immunoSEQ multiplex PCR; TCRdb's table is partial and in-frame only. The sample records roughly 2,000,000 clones, 93% being singletons. The germline V gene encodes CDR1 SGHVS and CDR2 FNYEAQ. This CDR3 region has 15 residues. V shed 4 bases, J shed 0 bases, and the junction held 6 bases outside the gene matches. CD8 cells classed as naive were CD45RO-negative and positively selected for CCR7, excluding terminally differentiated effector memory CD45RA+ cells. As to this clone: Its antigen remains unknown.

The chain has TRBV7-6 and TRBJ2-7; 7 nucleotides align to TRBD1. The sample consisted of naive CD8+ T cells from PBMCs. The receptor was derived from a man aged 18 to 29 in good health. Some clones in this sample may be carry-over from other donors' samples. The CDR3 loop reads CASSYKQGRSYEQYF. Here the CDR3 DNA reads TGTGCCAGCAGCTATAAACAGGGGCGCTCCTACGAGCAGTACTTC.